A few counts support the clone carrying this T cell receptor beta chain. V lost 3 bases and J lost 2; bases outside the gene matches: 0. Germline V gene lookup returns CDR1 MRHNA and CDR2 SNTAGT. The CDR3 has 15 residues. The sample belongs to a study of cytomegalovirus exposure and HLA in healthy donors. Overall study: Within an early data release were about 90 million unique TCRs drawn from HLA-typed donors.

In the PCR, 60 Vbeta and 13 Jbeta primers were used. The method was immunoSEQ multiplex PCR; TCRdb's version includes in-frame clones alone and lacks a portion of them. The data show about 120,000 clones, about 80% seen once. The chain combines TRBV6-4 with TRBJ2-1, with 11 bases identical to TRBD2. Sequencing input: PBMCs. The sequence was obtained from a human donor in good health. This CDR3 reads CASSETSGAYNEQFF. The CDR3 DNA is TGTGCCAGCAGTGAGACTAGCGGGGCCTACAATGAGCAGTTCTTC.